This T cell receptor beta chain was retrieved from a study of T cell responses to AZD1222 COVID-19 vaccine. Profiled with immunoSEQ multiplex PCR; TCRdb holds only in-frame clones, not every one. The profile shows about 120,000 clones, approximately 94% of them singletons. The CDR3 loop spans 13 amino acids. V was pared by 7 bases and J by 5 bases, with 7 bases of the junction left unmatched. The V gene's germline CDR1 is SQVTM and CDR2 ANQGSEA. Second-dose recipients at about 4 or about 12 weeks were treated as one pooled group. This clone appeared a single time. The antigen remains unidentified. Study-wide results and caveats: Among vaccine-associated CD4 TCRs, coverage spanned spike, with dominance at 160-218 and 743-854. There were repertoire samples only from the period after the peak T cell response. Among the donors, most were white British and more were female, and clonal diversity was possibly underestimated.

This chain connects TRBV29-1 to TRBJ2-7; 11 positions match TRBD1. Sequenced material: peripheral blood, taken 28 days after the second AZD1222 dose. This clonotype was sampled from an adult who received the AZD1222 COVID-19 vaccine. CDR3 region: CSAAGTGGDEQYF. The CDR3 DNA sequence: TGCAGCGCTGCCGGGACAGGGGGAGACGAGCAGTACTTC.